The 15 T cell receptor beta chains reported below all come from one sample, sequenced in a study of T cell responses to AZD1222 COVID-19 vaccine. Here immunoSEQ multiplex PCR was the method, and the copy in TCRdb shows in-frame clones only, minus some. The sample lists some 150,000 clones; approximately 91% were seen once. The sequencing here drew on peripheral blood, taken on day 0 of AZD1222 vaccination. Receptors originate from an adult in good health.

Only one count was recorded for this clone. The V and J genes are TRBV9 and TRBJ1-2; D uncertain. Trimming stripped 0 bases from V and 0 bases from J, with 6 bases between. Germline CDR1 is SGDLS and CDR2 is YYNGEE. CDR3 size: 14 residues. CDR3 amino acids: CASSVETSNYGYTF. CDR3 DNA sequence: TGTGCCAGCAGCGTAGAAACATCTAACTATGGCTACACCTTC.

The V call is TRBV14, the J call TRBJ2-3, with 7 nucleotides matching TRBD2. Germline values: CDR1 SGHDN, CDR2 FVKESK. With V trimmed by 2 bases and J by 2 bases, 13 bases remained unmatched. The CDR3 runs to 18 residues. CDR3 in amino acids: CASSQRRWGSGNTDTQYF. The CDR3 nucleotides are TGTGCCAGCAGCCAACGTCGATGGGGGAGCGGGAACACAGATACGCAGTATTTT.

The chain employs TRBV18 and TRBJ2-7; tentatively, D is TRBD1 (5 bases). This CDR3 comprises 13 residues. CDR1 and CDR2 (germline): KGHSH, LQKENI. V gave up 6 bases and J gave up 5 bases, with 14 bases separating them. CDR3 nucleotide sequence: TGTGCCAGCTCCCTAGACGACAGAAACGAGCAGTACTTC. It encodes CASSLDDRNEQYF.

This chain connects TRBV4-1 to TRBJ2-3; D gene ambiguous. Germline V gives CDR1 MGHRA, CDR2 YSYEKL. Trimming removed 1 base at V and 3 bases at J, with 5 bases between. The CDR3 consists of 13 residues. The CDR3 DNA reads as TGCGCCAGCAGCCAAGGTCAAACAGATACGCAGTATTTT. Translating it yields CASSQGQTDTQYF.

Concerning this clone itself: An end of the junction does not agree with germline; a read error may underlie this. This chain links TRBV7-7 with TRBJ2-1, with 9 nucleotides matching TRBD1. Germline V gene lookup returns CDR1 SSHAT and CDR2 FNYEAQ (reference sequence). The CDR3 spans 16 residues. CDR3 amino acids: CASSSTQGAPYNEQFF. For the CDR3, the DNA is TGTGCTAGCAGCTCGACACAGGGGGCACCGTACAATGAGCAGTTCTTC.

The gene calls are TRBV19 and TRBJ2-1; D perhaps matches TRBD1 (5 bases). This CDR3 has 15 residues. The V gene lost 7 bases and the J gene lost 8 bases, with 21 bases spanning the gap. CDR1 LNHDA and CDR2 SQIVND come from the germline V gene (reference sequence). CDR3: CASTPLGQGGHEQFF. CDR3 nucleotides: TGTGCCAGTACCCCCCTCGGCCAGGGTGGTCATGAGCAGTTCTTC.

This chain connects TRBV10-3 to TRBJ1-1; no clear D. CDR1 is ENHRY and CDR2 is SYGVKD in the germline V gene. The CDR3 is made up of 14 amino acids. Trimming shortened V by 0 bases and J by 4 bases, and 9 bases separated the two germline ends. The CDR3 DNA sequence: TGTGCCATCAGTGAGTCCTCTACGGTCACTGAAGCTTTCTTT. This translates into CAISESSTVTEAFF.

A word on this clone: The sample holds other DNA sequences that translate to the same CDR3. The genes are TRBV3-1 (or the pseudogene TRBV3-2) and TRBJ1-5; D might be TRBD1 (5 bases). Deletions cut 1 base from V and 5 bases from J, with 6 bases between. CDR3 length equals 13 residues. CDR1 is LGHDT and CDR2 is YNNKEL in the germline V gene (reference sequence). The CDR3 here is CASSQGGDQPQHF. Written as DNA, the CDR3 is TGTGCCAGCAGCCAAGGAGGGGATCAGCCCCAGCATTTT.

The chain carries TRBV28 and TRBJ1-2; 7 bases agree with TRBD1. The V gene end was trimmed by 1 base and the J gene end by 3 bases; junction bases not matched to a gene: 5. The CDR3 is made up of 15 amino acids. Germline V gene lookup returns CDR1 MDHEN and CDR2 SYDVKM. CDR3 in amino acids: CASSLLGGNDYGYTF. The CDR3, as DNA: TGTGCCAGCAGTTTATTAGGGGGCAATGACTATGGCTACACCTTC.

V is TRBV28 and J is TRBJ1-1; TRBD1 matches at 8 bases. There are 14 residues in the CDR3. V was clipped by 6 bases and J by 6 bases; unmatched bases: 9. The germline CDR1 and CDR2 sequences are MDHEN and SYDVKM. CDR3 sequence reads: CASRSAQGGSEAFF. In DNA form, the CDR3 reads TGTGCCAGCAGGTCGGCACAGGGGGGATCTGAAGCTTTCTTT.

V usage is TRBV28 and J usage is TRBJ1-5; TRBD1 might be the D (6 bases). This CDR3 is 16 amino acids long. V was cut by 6 bases and J by 5 bases, with 20 bases left in between. Germline V gives CDR1 MDHEN, CDR2 SYDVKM. The CDR3: CASRPSQGWGYQPQHF. DNA for the CDR3: TGTGCCAGCAGACCCTCTCAGGGGTGGGGCTATCAGCCCCAGCATTTT.

The rearrangement uses TRBV27 and TRBJ2-1, with TRBD1 identical over 10 bases. J lost 3 bases, V lost 10 bases, and 15 bases had no gene match. Germline V lookup: CDR1 MNHEY, CDR2 SMNVEV (reference sequence). The CDR3 has 17 amino acids. CDR3 protein: CATSSILGDRGYNEQFF. Written as DNA, the CDR3 is TGTGCCACCAGCTCGATTCTCGGGGACAGGGGCTACAATGAGCAGTTCTTC.

This chain links TRBV7-2 with TRBJ1-2; 7 bases align to TRBD1. The CDR3 sequence is 14 residues long. Germline trimming cut 5 bases from V and 2 bases from J; bases unmatched to any gene: 5. From germline, CDR1 is SGHTA and CDR2 FQGNSA. The CDR3 protein is CASSTSTGNYGYTF. CDR3 bases: TGTGCCAGCAGCACATCGACAGGGAACTATGGCTACACCTTC.

The CDR3 loop is CASSQGDKSTDTQYF. For the CDR3, the DNA is TGCGCCAGCAGCCAAGGGGACAAAAGCACAGATACGCAGTATTTT. This chain joins TRBV4-3 and TRBJ2-3, with D perhaps matching TRBD1 (6 bases). The CDR3 runs 15 residues. The ends were cut back, 1 base at V and 0 bases at J, with 8 bases in the middle. Germline CDR1 and CDR2: LGHNA and YSLEER.

The gene calls are TRBV5-4 and TRBJ1-1; 8 nucleotides align to TRBD1. With V trimmed by 4 bases and J by 0 bases, 2 bases remained unmatched. This CDR3 comprises 14 residues. The germline CDR1 and CDR2 sequences are SGHNT and YYREEE (reference sequence). This CDR3 is CASSATGVNTEAFF. CDR3 DNA sequence: TGTGCCAGCAGCGCGACAGGGGTGAACACTGAAGCTTTCTTT.